The T cell receptor beta chain described here comes from a study of OX40 agonist ivuxolimab in advanced cancers. Study-wide background: Patients received ivuxolimab, an agonistic anti-OX40 (CD134) antibody. In three patients, partial responses were observed, one with hepatocellular carcinoma and two with cutaneous melanoma.

Repertoires were generated with immunoSEQ multiplex PCR, while TCRdb's copy carries only in-frame clones and drops some. The table has around 11,000 clones, roughly 70% seen once. Germline V gene lookup returns CDR1 MNHEY and CDR2 SVGAGI. This CDR3 is built from 12 residues. The V gene lost 2 bases and the J gene lost 3 bases, with 5 bases spanning the gap. The rearrangement uses TRBV6-5 and TRBJ2-7; no definite D call. The starting material was CD4+ or CD8+ T cells sorted from blood, obtained in a trial of the OX40 agonist ivuxolimab. The TCR comes from an adult with an advanced solid tumor such as melanoma, head and neck, liver or kidney cancer. CDR3 amino acids: CASSYTNYEQYF. CDR3 bases: TGTGCCAGCAGTTACACAAACTACGAGCAGTACTTC.